These T cell receptor beta chains were read from a single sample in a study of blood T cells in healthy people across ages. TCRdb re-derived calls from the 5' RACE reads in MiXCR, one entry per CDR3 protein. The sample records more than 1,000,000 distinct CDR3 sequences, roughly 24% being singletons. The data were also submitted as part of a second study, on T cells of mothers and their children.

The specimen sequenced was blood. The source is a girl aged 2-9 years in good health. Both conserved end residues are part of each CDR3. The order of the fields is V gene, D gene, clone size, J gene, CDR3 protein, CDR3 DNA. A D gene is named only where the DNA matches it firmly. A row's size may be missing; if present it is once, few, many or a size class.

TRBV2	NA	NA	TRBJ2-7	CASSEMGVTYEQYF	TGTGCCAGCAGTGAAATGGGGGTCACCTACGAGCAGTACTTC
TRBV20-1	NA	NA	TRBJ2-7	CSAECTSYEQYF	TGCAGTGCCGAGTGTACCTCCTACGAGCAGTACTTC
TRBV25-1	NA	many	TRBJ2-1	CASSESNEQFF	TGCGCCAGCAGTGAGTCGAATGAGCAGTTCTTC
TRBV4-2	NA	few	TRBJ2-7	CASSLDRTSYEQYF	TGTGCCAGCAGCCTCGACAGGACCTCCTACGAGCAGTACTTC
TRBV27	NA	few	TRBJ2-7	CASSFTSGAYEQYF	TGTGCCAGCAGTTTTACGTCGGGGGCCTACGAGCAGTACTTC
TRBV28	NA	NA	TRBJ1-1	CASSPSKASRAFF	TGTGCCAGCAGTCCTTCAAAGGCCAGCCGGGCTTTCTTT
TRBV5-1	TRBD2	many	TRBJ2-1	CASSLWTSGRYNEQFF	TGCGCCAGCAGCTTGTGGACTAGCGGGCGTTACAATGAGCAGTTCTTC
TRBV4-1	TRBD2	NA	TRBJ2-3	CCAGGGTSGKYTDTQYF	TGCTGCGCGGGCGGCGGGACTAGCGGGAAGTACACAGATACGCAGTATTTT
TRBV6-5	TRBD1	NA	TRBJ1-2	CASSTGTDYTF	TGTGCCAGCAGTACAGGGACAGACTACACCTTC
TRBV11-2	NA	few	TRBJ2-3	CASSPRSGRITTSTDTQYF	TGTGCCAGCAGCCCCCGGAGCGGACGGATTACGACTAGCACAGATACGCAGTATTTT
TRBV12-3/TRBV12-4	NA	NA	TRBJ2-2	CASRAGDTGELFF	TGTGCCAGCAGGGCAGGGGATACCGGGGAGCTGTTTTTT
TRBV20-1	TRBD2	NA	TRBJ2-7	CSAELGTSGNYEQYF	TGCAGTGCTGAGCTAGGGACTAGCGGGAACTACGAGCAGTACTTC
TRBV25-1	TRBD1	NA	TRBJ1-3	CASSDRGAGNTIYF	TGTGCCAGCAGTGACAGGGGGGCTGGAAACACCATATATTTT
TRBV10-3	NA	NA	TRBJ2-1	CAISESPGDYNEQFF	TGTGCCATCAGTGAGTCTCCAGGGGACTACAATGAGCAGTTCTTC
TRBV4-1	TRBD1	NA	TRBJ2-3	CASSRLDRGRSDTQYF	TGCGCCAGCAGCCGACTGGACAGGGGGCGATCAGATACGCAGTATTTT
TRBV7-8	NA	many	TRBJ2-4	CASSYRWTRRGNIQYF	TGTGCCAGCAGCTACCGTTGGACCCGACGCGGAAACATTCAGTACTTC
TRBV4-1	NA	few	TRBJ1-5	CASSQEGAYQPQHF	TGCGCCAGCAGCCAAGAAGGGGCATACCAGCCCCAGCATTTT
TRBV27	NA	once	TRBJ1-4	CASSLYTGPGEELFF	TGTGCCAGCAGTTTATATACAGGGCCTGGTGAAGAACTGTTTTTT
TRBV4-2	TRBD1	NA	TRBJ1-3	CASSQYRTGDLGAGNTIYF	TGTGCCAGCAGCCAATATCGGACAGGGGATCTGGGTGCTGGAAACACCATATATTTT
TRBV6-6	NA	NA	TRBJ1-6	CASRLLNNSPLHF	TGTGCCAGCAGACTACTCAACAATTCACCCCTCCACTTT
TRBV28	TRBD1	NA	TRBJ1-5	CASNDRVADQPQHF	TGTGCCAGCAACGACAGGGTCGCGGATCAGCCCCAGCATTTT
TRBV12-3/TRBV12-4	TRBD1	NA	TRBJ1-2	CASSLGQGWGYTF	TGTGCCAGCAGTCTAGGACAGGGTTGGGGCTACACCTTC
TRBV18	TRBD1	NA	TRBJ2-5	CASSPIGTGGATHRETQYF	TGTGCCAGCTCACCAATCGGGACAGGAGGTGCCACACATAGGGAGACCCAGTACTTC
TRBV6-1	NA	NA	TRBJ2-5	CASSESISGRRQTQYF	TGTGCCAGCAGTGAATCGATAAGCGGAAGACGACAGACCCAGTACTTC
TRBV25-1	NA	few	TRBJ1-5	CASSGGQGPNQPQHF	TGTGCCAGCAGTGGGGGGCAGGGTCCCAATCAGCCCCAGCATTTT
TRBV6-5	NA	few	TRBJ1-2	CASSYFISGDYGYTF	TGTGCCAGCAGTTACTTCATCTCAGGGGACTATGGCTACACCTTC
TRBV12-3/TRBV12-4	TRBD2	NA	TRBJ2-7	CASRRTSGNEQYF	TGTGCCAGCAGAAGGACTAGCGGGAACGAGCAGTACTTC
TRBV4-1	TRBD1	few	TRBJ1-2	CASSQEGKGQGKGYTF	TGCGCCAGCAGTCAAGAAGGGAAGGGACAGGGAAAAGGCTACACCTTC
TRBV2	NA	NA	TRBJ2-3	CAGGVRGDTQYF	TGTGCCGGTGGGGTGAGAGGGGATACGCAGTATTTT
TRBV6-1	TRBD1	NA	TRBJ1-5	CASSSTGASVQPQHF	TGTGCCAGCAGTTCGACAGGGGCGTCTGTTCAGCCCCAGCATTTT
TRBV28	TRBD2	few	TRBJ2-7	CASTRAGLFYEQYF	TGTGCCAGCACCCGAGCGGGACTCTTCTACGAGCAGTACTTC